The clone carrying this T cell receptor beta chain occurred once. This sample is part of a study of blood T cell repertoires in COVID-19. Study background: Italy, Spain and the United States were the sources of the convalescent and acute COVID-19 samples. T cells, B-cell-depleted T cells, or PBMCs provided the cDNA or gDNA that served as material.

Original analysis: Quantification of nucleated cells was approximated via reference gene primer amplification. Profiled with immunoSEQ multiplex PCR; TCRdb holds only in-frame clones, not every one. For V, J and clone size, that table is used; D and trimming come from the DNA. The table has around 100,000 clones, around nine tenths seen once. J gave up 4 bases and V 1 base, and 7 bases lay outside the gene matches. Germline lookup yields CDR1 SGHRS and CDR2 YFSETQ. The CDR3 totals 16 residues. Sequenced sample: peripheral blood. This TCR was sampled from a man between 50 and 59 years old with active or convalescent COVID-19. This chain joins TRBV5-1 and TRBJ2-2, with 7 nucleotides matching TRBD1. The CDR3 reads CASSLRQGSGTGELFF. The CDR3 DNA reads as TGCGCCAGCAGCTTGAGACAGGGTTCGGGCACCGGGGAGCTGTTTTTT.